This T cell receptor (beta chain) emerged from a study of human T cells and chemical hapten exposure. CDR1 is LNHNV and CDR2 is YYDKDF in the germline V gene (reference sequence). V dropped 0 bases and J dropped 2; count of bases not matched to a gene: 3. CDR3 length: 15 amino acids. This clonotype was observed a few times. From the RACE reads, TCRdb called clonotypes with MiXCR, one entry per CDR3 protein. Here the sample spans 350,000 to 400,000 distinct CDR3 sequences, approximately 5.1% being singletons. Time point meaning: pre-sensitization, week 0. Treatment indicated: therapeutic diphenylcyclopropenone sensitization with weekly scalp DPC.

Sequencing used whole blood, obtained in connection with sensitization to the hapten diphenylcyclopropenone (DPC). The clonotype originates from a woman aged 45-65 years with alopecia areata. Some clones in this sample may be carry-over from other donors' samples. The rearrangement joins TRBV15 to TRBJ1-2; TRBD1 matches 7 bases. The CDR3 coding sequence is TGTGCCACCAGCAGAGAGGGACAGTCGAACTATGGCTACACCTTC. This translates into CATSREGQSNYGYTF. Looking up the rest from reference TRBV15 and TRBJ1-2 gives the full variable domain: DAMVIQNPRYQVTQFGKPVTLSCSQTLNHNVMYWYQQKSSQAPKLLFHYYDKDFNNEADTPDNFQSRRPNTSFCFLDIRSPGLGDTAMYLCATSREGQSNYGYTFGSGTRLTVV.